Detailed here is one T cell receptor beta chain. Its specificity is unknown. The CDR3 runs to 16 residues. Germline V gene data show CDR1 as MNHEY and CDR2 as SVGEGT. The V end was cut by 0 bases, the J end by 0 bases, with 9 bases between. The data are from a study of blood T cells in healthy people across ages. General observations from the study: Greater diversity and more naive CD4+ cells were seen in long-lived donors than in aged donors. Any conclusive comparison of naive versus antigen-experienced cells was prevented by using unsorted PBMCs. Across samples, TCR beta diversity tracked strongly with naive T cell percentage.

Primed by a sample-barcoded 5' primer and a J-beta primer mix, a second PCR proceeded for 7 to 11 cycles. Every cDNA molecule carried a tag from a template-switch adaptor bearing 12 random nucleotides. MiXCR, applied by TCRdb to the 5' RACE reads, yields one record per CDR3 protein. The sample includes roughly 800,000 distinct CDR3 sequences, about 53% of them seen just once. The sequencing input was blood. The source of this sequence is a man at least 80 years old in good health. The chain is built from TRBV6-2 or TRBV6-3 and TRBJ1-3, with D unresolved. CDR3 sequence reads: CASSYSGPSSGNTIYF. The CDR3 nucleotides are TGTGCCAGCAGTTACTCAGGACCGTCCTCTGGAAACACCATATATTTT.